A selection of T cell receptor beta chains follows, all from one sample in a study of tumor-infiltrating lymphocytes in primary liver carcinoma. Using its own MiXCR run on the multiplex PCR reads, TCRdb lists one record per CDR3 protein. The table records about 99,000 distinct CDR3 sequences, 69% of them present only once. Material: liver tumor tissue from sampling region 5. Receptor source: an older woman with primary liver carcinoma and hepatitis B virus infection. The CDR3 runs from the conserved cysteine through the conserved F or W. A D gene is named only where the DNA matches it firmly. Clone size is not always given. Where it is, it says once, few, many or a class for expanded clones.

V	size	D	J	CDR3	DNA
TRBV11-2	NA	NA	TRBJ1-2	CASSWGGTESGYTF	TGTGCCAGCAGCTGGGGCGGGACTGAGTCTGGCTACACCTTC
TRBV28	NA	NA	TRBJ2-6	CASPPPQGKGSGANVLTF	TGTGCCAGCCCCCCGCCCCAGGGGAAGGGGTCTGGGGCCAACGTCCTGACTTTC
TRBV6-6	NA	NA	TRBJ2-2	CASSPDSYTGEPSF	TGTGCCAGCAGTCCGGACAGTTACACCGGGGAGCCGTCTTTT
TRBV5-4	many	TRBD2	TRBJ2-1	CASSSATSGIGDEQFF	TGTGCCAGCAGCTCTGCAACTAGCGGGATTGGCGATGAGCAGTTCTTC
TRBV11-2	NA	NA	TRBJ2-3	CATSLDRGDTQCF	TGTGCCACCAGCTTGGATCGAGGAGATACGCAGTGTTTT
TRBV11-2	NA	NA	TRBJ2-7	CASRLDWVSLASPYEQYF	TGTGCCAGTAGGTTAGATTGGGTCAGTCTAGCGAGTCCCTACGAGCAGTACTTC
TRBV6-5	NA	NA	TRBJ2-3	CANNWRGRSDTQYF	TGTGCCAACAACTGGAGGGGGCGTTCAGATACGCAGTATTTT
TRBV6-4	many	NA	TRBJ2-1	CASSEGAAYNEQFF	TGTGCCAGCAGTGAGGGGGCGGCCTACAATGAGCAGTTCTTC
TRBV19	NA	NA	TRBJ1-4	CASSPGGEGREKLFF	TGTGCCAGTAGCCCGGGAGGGGAAGGGCGTGAAAAACTGTTTTTT
TRBV7-2	NA	NA	TRBJ2-1	CANSLTQSSYNEQFF	TGTGCCAACAGCTTAACCCAGAGCTCCTACAATGAGCAGTTCTTC
TRBV6-2/TRBV6-3	many	NA	TRBJ2-1	CASTQGRSSYNEQFF	TGTGCCAGCACCCAGGGCAGGAGCTCCTACAATGAGCAGTTCTTC
TRBV29-1	once	NA	TRBJ1-4	CSVGSRGNENLFF	TGCAGCGTTGGGAGCAGGGGTAATGAAAACCTGTTTTTT
TRBV11-2	NA	TRBD2	TRBJ2-7	CVSSYYQPGLAGGEQYF	TGTGTCAGCAGCTACTACCAGCCGGGACTAGCAGGCGGGGAGCAGTACTTC
TRBV11-2	once	TRBD2	TRBJ2-7	CASSLIWGTTLAGLGREQYF	TGTGCCAGCAGCTTAATTTGGGGCACAACCCTAGCGGGCCTAGGACGCGAACAGTACTTC
TRBV7-9	NA	TRBD2	TRBJ2-1	CASSISGRAHEQLF	TGTGCCAGCAGCATTAGCGGGAGGGCCCATGAGCAGTTATTC
TRBV6-2/TRBV6-3	NA	TRBD1	TRBJ1-1	CASNTQGVGNTEAFF	TGTGCCAGCAACACACAGGGGGTAGGAAACACTGAAGCTTTCTTT
TRBV5-4	NA	TRBD2	TRBJ2-1	CANSPSGGTGDEQFF	TGTGCCAACAGCCCCTCGGGGGGGACGGGCGATGAGCAGTTCTTC